The subject of this entry is one T cell receptor beta chain. The antigen is not known. These data are taken from a study of cytomegalovirus exposure and HLA in healthy donors. Study conclusions and caveats: CMV serostatus was the sole immune exposure information available. In a later analysis, across HLA loci, associated TCR counts were highest for DRB1, lowest for HLA-C. Reports indicate that TCR beta sequences accurately predicted the HLA-A and HLA-B alleles of most subjects. Indistinguishable V segments, including TRBV6-2 and TRBV6-3, were excluded.

The J segment lost 6 bases and the V segment lost 3 bases, leaving 6 bases of the junction unmatched. There are 14 residues in the CDR3. Looked up from germline, CDR1 is SGHVS and CDR2 is FQNEAQ. PCR used 60 Vbeta primers and 13 Jbeta primers. Here immunoSEQ multiplex PCR was the method, and the copy in TCRdb shows in-frame clones only, minus some. The repertoire holds about 190,000 clones, with around 67% as singletons. The clonotype was recovered from a woman under 40 in good health and CMV-seropositive. Source material: PBMCs. This rearrangement joins TRBV7-8 to TRBJ2-7; 9 positions match TRBD1. CDR3 loop: CASSLTGGRAEQYF. DNA of the CDR3: TGTGCCAGCAGCTTGACAGGGGGAAGGGCCGAGCAGTACTTC.